Here is one T cell receptor (beta chain) with its context. The antigen remains undetermined. Per the germline V gene, CDR1 is LGHNA and CDR2 is YSLEER. The CDR3 consists of 18 residues. Trimming took 0 bases from V and 6 from J, leaving 22 bases between them. This specimen belongs to a study of blood T cells in healthy people across ages. The study's findings and limits: In older individuals, TCR beta diversity per million T cells was lower, falling roughly linearly with age.

Alongside a J-beta primer mix, a sample-barcoded 5' primer served in a second PCR lasting about 7 to 11 cycles. Using its own MiXCR run on the 5' RACE reads, TCRdb lists one record per CDR3 protein. The table records over 1,500,000 distinct CDR3 sequences, less than 50% of them present only once. The TCR originated in a woman in her forties in good health. Sequenced input: blood. The V gene is TRBV4-3, the J gene TRBJ2-3; D gene uncertain. The CDR3 bases are TGCGCCAGCAGCCAAGATTATTCAAGGCTAGATAAAGTCGATACGCAGTATTTT. Protein sequence: CASSQDYSRLDKVDTQYF.